By sample share, the clone carrying this TCR beta chain is medium-sized. The antigen remains undetermined. Being off target in a library aimed at alpha chains, this beta chain has a size of little meaning. Unique molecular identifiers, one per molecule, were present on every TCR cDNA molecule. MiXCR, run by TCRdb on the 5' RACE reads, gives a single entry per CDR3 protein. The repertoire has thousands of distinct CDR3 sequences, 14% of them found once; the top ten carry over 11%. In germline, CDR1 is LGHDT, CDR2 YNNKEL (reference sequence). The CDR3 runs to 12 residues. V was pared by 4 bases and J by 4 bases, with 5 bases between. This entry is derived from a study of spatial heterogeneity in lung cancer. As for time point: sample taken at primary tumor resection. Donation came from around 72 patients with untreated early-stage non-small cell lung cancer. No cell sorting; template was whole RNA from tumor, lung tissue or PBMC.

Study-level results: Higher tumor mutation counts went along with higher counts of expanded intratumoral alpha and beta TCRs.

The specimen comprised lung tumor tissue, sampled at surgery. The source is a male donor with early-stage non-small cell lung cancer. The chain uses TRBV3-1 and TRBJ2-1; D remains ambiguous. The CDR3 region has the DNA TGTGCCAGCAGCCTACTATACAATGAGCAGTTCTTC. This encodes CASSLLYNEQFF.